The present entry profiles one T cell receptor (beta chain) with its context. Antigen: not known. J gave up 8 bases and V 2 bases, and 7 bases lay outside the gene matches. Per the germline V gene, CDR1 is SGHTA and CDR2 is FQGTGA. The CDR3 contains 15 residues. These data come from a study of cytomegalovirus exposure and HLA in healthy donors. Points from the study as a whole: Later examination showed HLA-associated TCR beta chains had greater clonal expansion than equally common others. Common viral pathogens were later found to be apparently linked to several of the most significant clusters. There was a cluster of highly shared sequence variants that was likely a sequencing artifact.

PCR was performed using 60 Vbeta and 13 Jbeta primers. TCRdb's table, derived via immunoSEQ multiplex PCR, lists solely in-frame clones and lacks some. The data hold about 250,000 clones, with 75% to 90% observed a single time. This rearrangement joins TRBV7-3 to TRBJ2-1; 9 bases are a match to TRBD2. The clonotype comes from a girl aged 2-15 years in good health and CMV-seronegative. The material sequenced was PBMCs. The CDR3 is CASSLWGGGAYEQFF. CDR3 DNA sequence: TGTGCCAGCAGCTTATGGGGCGGGGGGGCGTATGAGCAGTTCTTC.